This is a list of T cell receptor beta chains from one sample in a study of cytomegalovirus exposure and HLA in healthy donors. Profiling relied on immunoSEQ multiplex PCR, and the TCRdb table lists in-frame clones only, not all of them. The sample lists about 170,000 clones, almost 80% occurring once. The sequenced sample was PBMCs. Receptors originate from a woman aged 50 to 60 in good health and CMV-seropositive. CDR3s include the opening cysteine and the closing phenylalanine or tryptophan.

>TRBV6-1|TRBJ2-4
CASSEEGQGSKNIQYF
>TRBV5-1|TRBJ1-4
CASSSQGATNEKLFF
>TRBV6-1|TRBJ2-2
CASYGSNTGELFF
>TRBV19|TRBJ1-5
CASKGGTGNQPQHF
>TRBV10-3|TRBJ2-2
CAISHFGQGTGELFF
>TRBV28|TRBJ2-7
CASSRLGAYEQYF
>TRBV4-1|TRBJ2-3
CASSPRISGGLTDTQYF
>TRBV4-1|TRBJ1-5
CASSQVGQSNQPQHF
>TRBV21-1|TRBJ2-1
CASSTPHSGGAYYNEQFF
>TRBV2|TRBJ2-5
CASSSKAGGNQETQYF
>TRBV15|TRBJ2-3
CATSSRQGRGTDTQYF
>TRBV10-1|TRBJ2-3
CASSAPDRTDTQYF
>TRBV2|TRBJ1-1
CASSEGTASEAFF
>TRBV11-3|TRBJ2-2
CASSLAGTTSGELFF
>TRBV28|TRBJ1-6
CASSPGRLLYSPLHF
>TRBV19|TRBJ1-5
CASSTTVSGNQPQHF
>TRBV5-6|TRBJ1-1
CASSLVGSDRNTEAFF
>TRBV5-6|TRBJ2-5
CASSSPDRAVVGSEYF
>TRBV30|TRBJ2-1
CAWGQGALRGNNEQFF
>TRBV6-6|TRBJ1-1
CASRSQVSEAFF
>TRBV4-1|TRBJ1-6
CASSQDPNRGGSSYNSPLHF
>TRBV6-6|TRBJ1-3
CASTSPGGNTIYF
>TRBV6-6|TRBJ1-2
CASSGTGGILGYGYTF
>TRBV11-2|TRBJ1-4
CASSLVWGREKLFF
>TRBV14|TRBJ1-1
CASSFNSNTEAFF
>TRBV5-1|TRBJ2-6
CASSFSGANVLTF
>TRBV7-2|TRBJ1-2
CASSLLGSYGYTF
>TRBV5-1|TRBJ2-1
CASSPGQGFFDEQFF
>TRBV7-2|TRBJ2-3
CASSFLLAGGPTGDTQYF
>TRBV29-1|TRBJ1-1
CSVHQKNTEAFF
>TRBV5-1|TRBJ1-2
CASSSAPDNYGYTF
>TRBV5-6|TRBJ1-6
CASSSGQGRSSYNSPLHF
>TRBV18|TRBJ1-3
CASSPDRGGNTIYF
>TRBV4-1|TRBJ2-1
CASSQDSYRGSYNEQFF
>TRBV28|TRBJ1-1
CASHREGDNTEAFF
>TRBV9|TRBJ1-2
CASSTLNYGYTF
>TRBV7-2|TRBJ1-3
CASSLTRGLTGNTIYF
>TRBV6-5|TRBJ2-7
CASSYAALYEQYF
>TRBV30|TRBJ2-3
CAWRQGYTDTQYF
>TRBV28|TRBJ2-5
CASSPGGPAHGETQYF